This T cell receptor beta chain was sequenced for a study of PD-1 blockade in classical Hodgkin lymphoma. General study findings and limits: Before treatment, TCR diversity in newly diagnosed patients was reportedly lower than in healthy donors. Patients excluded were those beginning nivolumab under 1 year after ASCT. Complete responders' baseline diversity resembled that of newly diagnosed patients. Only CD4+ TCR diversity, not CD8+, had risen significantly by C4D1.

Germline assignment: CDR1 PRHDT and CDR2 FYEKMQ (reference sequence). V lost 5 bases and J 2 bases, leaving 12 bases between the germline ends. CDR3 length: 14 amino acids. This clone came up once. Its matching antigen is unknown. Brentuximab vedotin exposure varied among the patients, all of whom had relapsed after autologous stem cell transplantation. This table comes from immunoSEQ multiplex PCR, and its TCRdb copy is limited to in-frame clones, with some not included. The sample lists about 94,000 clones; 89% were seen once. Sequences were derived from peripheral blood mononuclear cells (PBMCs), sampled before the second cycle of nivolumab. This receptor was identified in a human donor with classical Hodgkin lymphoma. The V gene is TRBV13, the J gene TRBJ2-5; unclear D gene. The CDR3 is CASSVASDQETQYF. The CDR3 DNA sequence: TGTGCCAGCAGCGTGGCATCAGATCAAGAGACCCAGTACTTC.